This TCR beta chain came from a study of sequential checkpoint blockade in melanoma. Study summary: Arm A got nivolumab then ipilimumab; arm B the reverse, 1:1.

Here immunoSEQ multiplex PCR was the method, and the copy in TCRdb shows in-frame clones only, minus some. This sample carries around 11,000 clones, 60% to 80% of them seen once, and the ten largest clones take under 30%. This CDR3 contains 16 residues. CDR1 LGHNA and CDR2 YSLEER come from the germline V gene. V dropped 3 bases and J dropped 8; count of bases not matched to a gene: 7. Treatment denoted: randomized to nivolumab then ipilimumab (arm A) or the reverse (arm B). From thawed PBMCs, live CD3+CD8+ cells negative for CD19 and CD56 were sorted. Material: CD8+ T cells sorted from blood (inferred from file names), obtained from a patient given nivolumab and ipilimumab in sequence. J is TRBJ2-1 and V is TRBV4-3; 13 bases align to TRBD2. The source is a human donor with melanoma. CDR3 sequence: CASSHYTSGRAHEQFF. The CDR3 coding sequence is TGCGCCAGCAGCCATTACACTAGCGGGAGGGCGCATGAGCAGTTCTTC.